A single sample is the source of the 15 T cell receptor beta chains below, sequenced in a study of cytomegalovirus exposure and HLA in healthy donors. 60 Vbeta and 13 Jbeta primers were used in PCR. TCRdb keeps only in-frame clones here, not all; method: immunoSEQ multiplex PCR. The sample lists about 120,000 clones, around 80% occurring once. The sequenced sample was PBMCs. The receptor set was obtained from a woman aged 40 to 50 in good health and CMV-seropositive.

CDR3 bases: TGTGCCAGTAGCCAGGCGGCGGGCCCAACAAATTACGAGCAGTACTTC. It is translated as CASSQAAGPTNYEQYF. J is TRBJ2-7 and V is TRBV19; D is perhaps TRBD2 (5 bases). CDR3 length equals 16 residues. Trimming took off 6 bases at V and 4 bases at J, with 22 bases between the two ends. The V gene's germline CDR1 is LNHDA and CDR2 SQIVND (reference sequence).

The V call is TRBV7-9, the J call TRBJ2-3, with D possibly TRBD1 on 6 matching bases. Trimming shortened V by 5 bases and J by 2 bases, and 17 bases separated the two germline ends. Germline V lookup: CDR1 SEHNR, CDR2 FQNEAQ (reference sequence). This CDR3 has 16 amino acids. The CDR3 loop is CASSPPLQGYTDTQYF. As DNA, the CDR3 is TGTGCCAGCAGCCCCCCTCTACAGGGCTACACAGATACGCAGTATTTT.

The gene calls are TRBV18 and TRBJ1-1; D remains ambiguous. Germline loops: CDR1 KGHSH, CDR2 LQKENI. This CDR3 region has 14 residues. V lost 3 bases, J lost 0 bases, and 8 bases lay in between. The DNA of the CDR3 is TGTGCCAGCTCACCTACAGTGGTGAACACTGAAGCTTTCTTT. It is translated as CASSPTVVNTEAFF. The variable domain in full, completed from reference TRBV18 and TRBJ1-1, reads NAGVMQNPRHLVRRRGQEARLRCSPMKGHSHVYWYRQLPEEGLKFMVYLQKENIIDESGMPKERFSAEFPKEGPSILRIQQVVRGDSAAYFCASSPTVVNTEAFFGQGTRLTVV.

J is TRBJ2-1 and V is TRBV7-3; TRBD1 aligns across 8 bases. This CDR3 is built from 14 residues. V lost 5 bases to trimming and J lost 7 bases; unmatched junction nucleotides: 7. Per the germline V gene, CDR1 is SGHTA and CDR2 is FQGTGA. The CDR3 DNA reads TGTGCCAGCAGCCCGCACGGACAGGGTAATGAGCAGTTCTTC. Protein sequence: CASSPHGQGNEQFF.

The rearrangement links TRBV29-1 to TRBJ2-2; D is ambiguous. This CDR3 spans 11 amino acids. Germline lookup yields CDR1 SQVTM and CDR2 ANQGSEA. The V gene lost 6 bases and the J gene lost 4 bases, with 6 bases spanning the gap. CDR3 region: CSVRSTGELFF. As DNA, the CDR3 is TGCAGCGTCCGTAGCACCGGGGAGCTGTTTTTT.

This sequence joins TRBV19 and TRBJ1-1; 8 nucleotides align to TRBD1. The germline V gene has CDR1 LNHDA and CDR2 SQIVND (reference sequence). V trimming: 7 bases; J trimming: 5 bases; junction bases outside the gene matches: 12. The CDR3 loop spans 15 amino acids. CDR3 sequence: CASTDGGQGRTEAFF. Here the CDR3 DNA reads TGTGCCAGTACCGACGGCGGACAGGGACGAACTGAAGCTTTCTTT.

The chain uses TRBV25-1 and TRBJ2-2; 7 positions agree with TRBD2. This CDR3 is 14 amino acids long. Germline V gene lookup returns CDR1 MGHDK and CDR2 SYGVNS. Trimming cost V 6 bases and J 2 bases; bases outside gene matches: 3. The CDR3 DNA sequence: TGTGCCAGCAGGGAAGCGGGAAACACCGGGGAGCTGTTTTTT. This codes for CASREAGNTGELFF. The entire variable domain, with the rest obtained from reference TRBV25-1 and TRBJ2-2, is as follows: EADIYQTPRYLVIGTGKKITLECSQTMGHDKMYWYQQDPGMELHLIHYSYGVNSTEKGDLSSESTVSRIRTEHFPLTLESARPSHTSQYLCASREAGNTGELFFGEGSRLTVL.

This chain uses TRBV10-3 with TRBJ1-6; TRBD1 aligns across 9 bases. CDR3 length: 13 amino acids. Trimming at V came to 8 bases and at J to 7 bases, leaving 3 bases not matched to a gene. CDR1 and CDR2 from the germline V gene are ENHRY and SYGVKD. The CDR3 spells CAIGGQGNSPLHF. The CDR3, as DNA: TGTGCCATCGGGGGACAGGGAAATTCACCCCTCCACTTT.

Points on this clone: Other DNA sequences in the same sample also yield this CDR3. The chain has TRBV18 and TRBJ1-5; TRBD1 is a possible D gene (6 bases). V was cut by 2 bases and J by 3 bases, with 11 bases left in between. The CDR3 sequence is 15 residues long. Per germline, CDR1 KGHSH and CDR2 LQKENI. As DNA, the CDR3 is TGTGCCAGCTCACCAACAGGGTCGTCCAATCAGCCCCAGCATTTT. This gives the protein CASSPTGSSNQPQHF.

The chain is built from TRBV19 and TRBJ2-2; 9 bases are a match to TRBD1. J lost 4 bases, V lost 3 bases, and 6 bases had no gene match. CDR3 length: 16 residues. Germline V lookup: CDR1 LNHDA, CDR2 SQIVND (reference sequence). The CDR3 region is CASSMPQGAITGELFF. The CDR3 bases are TGTGCCAGTAGTATGCCACAGGGGGCGATCACCGGGGAGCTGTTTTTT.

This clone occurred once. The chain combines TRBV7-3 with TRBJ2-1; 7 bases match TRBD2. The V segment lost 5 bases and the J segment 0 bases; nucleotides outside the gene matches: 7. The germline V gene has CDR1 SGHTA and CDR2 FQGTGA. There are 16 residues in the CDR3. The CDR3: CASSGRGGGSYNEQFF. CDR3 nucleotide sequence: TGTGCCAGCAGCGGGAGGGGCGGGGGCTCCTACAATGAGCAGTTCTTC.

This chain joins TRBV5-6 and TRBJ1-2, with D unclear. Germline CDR1 reads SGHDT; CDR2 reads YYEEEE. Trimming took 4 bases from V and 5 from J, leaving 12 bases between them. The CDR3 covers 13 residues. CDR3 amino acids: CASSPTGRYGYTF. CDR3 sequence (DNA): TGTGCCAGCAGCCCGACTGGGAGGTATGGCTACACCTTC.

This CDR3 is CASSLSGVGNTIYF. In DNA form, the CDR3 reads TGTGCCAGCAGTTTATCCGGGGTAGGGAACACCATATATTTT. The V and J genes are TRBV27 and TRBJ1-3; unclear D gene. The V gene's germline CDR1 is MNHEY and CDR2 SMNVEV (reference sequence). Trimming pared 0 bases from V and 7 bases from J, leaving 10 bases between. This CDR3 has 14 residues.

The chain joins TRBV5-4 to TRBJ2-5, with TRBD1 matching 8 bases. This CDR3 contains 16 residues. The germline gives CDR1 SGHNT, CDR2 YYREEE (reference sequence). The V segment lost 0 bases and the J segment 5 bases; nucleotides outside the gene matches: 9. The DNA of the CDR3 is TGTGCCAGCAGCTTGGGTCAGGGGGCGCAGTGGGAGACCCAGTACTTC. Protein sequence: CASSLGQGAQWETQYF. Full variable domain (outside the CDR3, taken from reference TRBV5-4 and TRBJ2-5): ETGVTQSPTHLIKTRGQQVTLRCSSQSGHNTVSWYQQALGQGPQFIFQYYREEENGRGNFPPRFSGLQFPNYSSELNVNALELDDSALYLCASSLGQGAQWETQYFGPGTRLLVL.

A remark on this clone: The same CDR3 arises from other DNA sequences in this sample as well. V is TRBV4-2 and J is TRBJ2-2; 11 bases fit TRBD2. CDR1 and CDR2 (germline): LGHNA, YNFKEQ. The CDR3 runs 21 residues. With V trimmed by 0 bases and J by 6 bases, 18 bases remained unmatched. The CDR3 region is CASSQEFVVIGKGLAAGELFF. CDR3 nucleotide sequence: TGTGCCAGCAGCCAAGAGTTCGTTGTCATAGGTAAGGGACTAGCGGCCGGGGAGCTGTTTTTT.